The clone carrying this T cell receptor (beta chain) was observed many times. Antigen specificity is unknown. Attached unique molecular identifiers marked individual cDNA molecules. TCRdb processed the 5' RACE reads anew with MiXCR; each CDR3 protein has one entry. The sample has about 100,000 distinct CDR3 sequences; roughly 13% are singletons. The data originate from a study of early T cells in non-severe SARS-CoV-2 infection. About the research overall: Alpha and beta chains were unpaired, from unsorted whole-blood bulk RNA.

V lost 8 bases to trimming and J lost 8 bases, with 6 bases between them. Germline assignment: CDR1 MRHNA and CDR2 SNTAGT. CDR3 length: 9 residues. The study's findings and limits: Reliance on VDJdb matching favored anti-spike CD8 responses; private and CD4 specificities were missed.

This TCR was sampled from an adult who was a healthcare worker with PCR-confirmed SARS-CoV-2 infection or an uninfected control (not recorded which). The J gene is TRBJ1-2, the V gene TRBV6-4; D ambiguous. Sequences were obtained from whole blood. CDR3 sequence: CASLVGYTF. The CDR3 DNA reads TGTGCCAGCTTGGTCGGCTACACCTTC.